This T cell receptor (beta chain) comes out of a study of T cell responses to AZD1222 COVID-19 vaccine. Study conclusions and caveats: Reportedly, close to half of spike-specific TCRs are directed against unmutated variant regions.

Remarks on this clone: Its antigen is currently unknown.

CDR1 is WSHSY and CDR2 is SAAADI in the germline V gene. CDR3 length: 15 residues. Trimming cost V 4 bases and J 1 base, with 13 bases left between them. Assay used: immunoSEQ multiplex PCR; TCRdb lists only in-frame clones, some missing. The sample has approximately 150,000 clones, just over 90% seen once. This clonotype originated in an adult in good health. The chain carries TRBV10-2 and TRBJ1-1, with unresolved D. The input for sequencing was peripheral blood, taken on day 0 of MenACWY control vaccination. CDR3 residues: CASSGGFSANTEAFF. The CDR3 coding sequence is TGCGCCAGCAGTGGAGGGTTCTCGGCGAACACTGAAGCTTTCTTT.